This TCR beta chain was sequenced for a study of T-cell reconstitution after alpha-beta-depleted transplantation in children. The CDR3 contains 16 residues. V was cut by 2 bases and J by 5 bases, with 18 bases left in between. The germline CDR1 and CDR2 sequences are SGHAT and FQNNGV. A library of TCRbeta sequences, prepared with unique molecular identifiers, was generated. TCRdb passed the PCR reads through MiXCR, listing each CDR3 protein once. Among about 640,000 distinct CDR3 sequences listed, 16% were seen once. Sample: PBMCs from the stem cell graft donor, taken from the stem cell graft. The source is a human donor who donated a stem cell graft to a child with acute myeloid leukemia. The chain carries TRBV11-2 and TRBJ2-5, with a possible D match to TRBD2 (6 bases). CDR3 region: CASSLLLGSRGETQYF. The CDR3 bases are TGTGCCAGCAGCTTACTGCTCGGGAGCCGAGGGGAGACCCAGTACTTC.